What follows are 27 T cell receptor beta chains derived from one specimen sequenced in a study of cytomegalovirus exposure and HLA in healthy donors (dated by TCRdb to 2016 to 2017). The library was made by the immunoSEQ multiplex PCR assay. The multiplex PCR relied on a mix of 60 forward primers for TCR Vbeta segments and 13 reverse primers for TCR Jbeta segments. The clones in this table, taken by TCRdb from immuneACCESS, are in-frame only. Not every clone is retained; where verified, under half of the shortfall comes from an unresolved V gene, and the cause of the rest is unknown. In all, the sample holds around 150,000 clones, and around 75% of those were seen once. The ten largest clonotypes hold 3.5% to 4.5% of the sample. The sequenced sample was PBMCs. The source is a human donor in good health.

Regarding this clone: One end of the junction varies from germline; a read error may be responsible. The chain has TRBV7-9 and TRBJ1-2; TRBD1 is a possible D gene (6 bases). The length of the CDR3 is 16 residues. Germline V lookup: CDR1 SEHNR, CDR2 FQNEAQ (reference sequence). The CDR3 is CSSSSPNRADRYGYTF. The CDR3 nucleotides are TGTTCCAGCAGCTCGCCCAACAGGGCGGATCGGTATGGCTACACCTTC.

CDR3 sequence (DNA): TGTGCCACCACGACAGGTCAGGGTTGGGGTAACACTGAAGCTTTCTTT. Translation gives CATTTGQGWGNTEAFF. The V and J genes are TRBV15 and TRBJ1-1; D perhaps matches TRBD1 (6 bases). The CDR3 contains 16 residues. V dropped 7 bases and J dropped 2 bases, with 20 bases sitting between them. Germline CDR1 reads LNHNV; CDR2 reads YYDKDF (reference sequence). Variable domain in full (rest from reference TRBV15 and TRBJ1-1): DAMVIQNPRYQVTQFGKPVTLSCSQTLNHNVMYWYQQKSSQAPKLLFHYYDKDFNNEADTPDNFQSRRPNTSFCFLDIRSPGLGDTAMYLCATTTGQGWGNTEAFFGQGTRLTVV.

This clone was seen a single time. Here the CDR3 DNA reads TGTGCCAGCAGTTATTCCCCAGCTAACTATGGCTACACCTTC. This codes for CASSYSPANYGYTF. The chain is built from TRBV6-5 and TRBJ1-2, with D hard to call. The CDR3 loop spans 14 amino acids. V lost 3 bases, J lost 0 bases, and 8 bases lay in between. Germline lookup yields CDR1 MNHEY and CDR2 SVGAGI.

This clone has only one observation. This chain uses TRBV19 with TRBJ2-1; D is possibly TRBD2 (5 bases). CDR3 size: 13 residues. Germline CDR1 and CDR2: LNHDA and SQIVND (reference sequence). V shed 5 bases and J shed 8 bases, with 13 bases lying between them. CDR3 residues: CASSLRENYEQFF. DNA of the CDR3: TGTGCCAGTAGTTTGAGGGAGAACTATGAGCAGTTCTTC. The entire variable domain, with the rest obtained from reference TRBV19 and TRBJ2-1, is as follows: DGGITQSPKYLFRKEGQNVTLSCEQNLNHDAMYWYRQDPGQGLRLIYYSQIVNDFQKGDIAEGYSVSREKKESFPLTVTSAQKNPTAFYLCASSLRENYEQFFGPGTRLTVL.

This clone was recorded a few times. V and J are TRBV6-5 and TRBJ1-4; tentative D call: TRBD1 (6 bases). The CDR3 length is 15 residues. Trimming took 0 bases from V and 7 from J, leaving 12 bases between them. Per the germline V gene, CDR1 is MNHEY and CDR2 is SVGAGI. In DNA, the CDR3 is TGTGCCAGCAGTTACTCGCCGACAGGAATTGAAAAACTGTTTTTT. It encodes CASSYSPTGIEKLFF.

The chain recombines TRBV4-2 with TRBJ1-2; D perhaps matches TRBD1 (6 bases). The germline V gene encodes CDR1 LGHNA and CDR2 YNFKEQ. The CDR3 has 15 amino acids. Trimming left V 4 bases short and J 3 bases short, with 15 bases between. CDR3 in DNA: TGTGCCAGCAGCCTAGGTTTACAGGGTGACTATGGCTACACCTTC. Translated, it gives CASSLGLQGDYGYTF.

The CDR3 region has the DNA TGTGCCAGCAGTGAAACTCGTCTACCCAGAGCGGGAGGAAACACCATATATTTT. Translation: CASSETRLPRAGGNTIYF. The rearrangement links TRBV6-1 to TRBJ1-3; D not certain. CDR3 length: 18 amino acids. Trimming shortened V by 2 bases and J by 4 bases, and 21 bases separated the two germline ends. Germline CDR1 reads MNHNS; CDR2 reads SASEGT.

The chain carries TRBV11-3 and TRBJ2-7, with D possibly matching TRBD2 (6 bases). The CDR3 is 15 amino acids. The ends were cut back, 2 bases at V and 1 base at J, with 12 bases in the middle. Germline CDR1 is SGHNT and CDR2 is YENEEA. CDR3 loop: CASSLSGGVSYEQYF. The CDR3 nucleotides read TGTGCCAGCAGCTTAAGTGGCGGGGTGTCCTACGAGCAGTACTTC.

The chain joins TRBV5-1 to TRBJ1-2, with TRBD1 as a possible D gene (5 bases). Germline values: CDR1 SGHRS, CDR2 YFSETQ. The CDR3 spans 17 residues. V was clipped by 0 bases and J by 2 bases, with 17 bases between them. The CDR3 nucleotides read TGCGCCAGCAGCTTGGCAGAACCCAATAAGGGGAACTATGGCTACACCTTC. Amino acids: CASSLAEPNKGNYGYTF.

The chain combines TRBV19 with TRBJ2-3; 11 nucleotides match TRBD2. The CDR3 length is 14 residues. V shed 5 bases and J 5 bases; nucleotides not matched to a gene: 3. The V gene's germline CDR1 is LNHDA and CDR2 SQIVND (reference sequence). The chain's CDR3 is CASSPGLAGDTQYF. The DNA for the CDR3 is TGTGCCAGTAGTCCAGGACTAGCGGGAGATACGCAGTATTTT.

This chain joins TRBV10-3 and TRBJ2-7, with 9 bases that match TRBD2. Germline loops: CDR1 ENHRY, CDR2 SYGVKD. This CDR3 is built from 16 residues. V lost 7 bases and J lost 2; bases outside the gene matches: 12. For the CDR3, the DNA is TGTGCCATCACCAAGTGGGGAGGCGGGGGGGCCTACGAGCAGTACTTC. Residues: CAITKWGGGGAYEQYF.

The chain recombines TRBV21-1 with TRBJ1-1. TRBV21-1 is annotated as a pseudogene. The CDR3 is made up of 17 amino acids. For the CDR3, the DNA is TGTGCCAGCAGCAAAGCGCTTGGGTATGAGGGATCGGCTGAAGCTTTCTTT. Translating it yields CASSKALGYEGSAEAFF.

CDR3 sequence: CASSPWAGTGHNEQFF. DNA for the CDR3: TGTGCCAGCAGTCCCTGGGCGGGGACAGGACACAATGAGCAGTTCTTC. The rearrangement uses TRBV7-7 and TRBJ2-1, with 8 positions matching TRBD1. The trim removed 6 bases at V and 5 bases at J, leaving 12 bases unmatched. The CDR3 contains 16 residues. From germline, CDR1 is SSHAT and CDR2 FNYEAQ (reference sequence). The whole variable domain, remainder taken from reference TRBV7-7 and TRBJ2-1, is GAGVSQSPRYKVTKRGQDVTLRCDPISSHATLYWYQQALGQGPEFLTYFNYEAQPDKSGLPSDRFSAERPEGSISTLTIQRTEQRDSAMYRCASSPWAGTGHNEQFFGPGTRLTVL.

This chain links TRBV7-2 with TRBJ2-7, with 10 bases lining up with TRBD2. The CDR3 totals 16 residues. The trim removed 2 bases at V and 2 bases at J, leaving 6 bases unmatched. From germline, CDR1 is SGHTA and CDR2 FQGNSA. The CDR3 sequence: CASSLQAGLATYEQYF. The CDR3 DNA reads as TGTGCCAGCAGCTTACAGGCGGGACTAGCGACCTACGAGCAGTACTTC.

The chain combines TRBV25-1 with TRBJ2-5; 7 bases agree with TRBD1. CDR1 is MGHDK, CDR2 SYGVNS, per germline. This CDR3 region has 13 residues. V shed 6 bases, J shed 1 base, and the junction held 2 bases outside the gene matches. The CDR3 DNA is TGTGCCAGCAGCCGGGACAGCCAAGAGACCCAGTACTTC. Translating it yields CASSRDSQETQYF.

The chain couples TRBV5-1 to TRBJ1-6; D not resolved. This CDR3 is 15 amino acids long. Trimming cost V 5 bases and J 8 bases, with 17 bases left between them. The germline V gene has CDR1 SGHRS and CDR2 YFSETQ. In nucleotides, the CDR3 is TGCGCCAGCAGGAACCGGGGAGTGCTTGATTCACCCCTCCACTTT. This gives the protein CASRNRGVLDSPLHF.

V and J are TRBV30 and TRBJ2-3; TRBD2 aligns across 11 bases. The CDR3 extends over 17 amino acids. The J segment lost 3 bases and the V segment lost 3 bases, leaving 11 bases of the junction unmatched. Germline CDR1 and CDR2: GTSNPN and SVGIG (reference sequence). The CDR3 loop reads CAWSRHSGGAGTDTQYF. CDR3 in DNA: TGTGCCTGGAGCCGTCATAGCGGGGGGGCCGGGACAGATACGCAGTATTTT.

The chain combines TRBV18 with TRBJ1-2; D might be TRBD1 (5 bases). The germline CDR1 and CDR2 sequences are KGHSH and LQKENI. The CDR3 spans 13 residues. The V end was cut by 9 bases, the J end by 3 bases, with 14 bases between. In nucleotides, the CDR3 is TGTGCCAGTGGGGCTCTTTCTGACTATGGCTACACCTTC. This codes for CASGALSDYGYTF.

The gene calls are TRBV5-8 and TRBJ2-1; D is possibly TRBD2 (6 bases). CDR3 size: 15 residues. V gave up 0 bases and J gave up 4 bases, with 11 bases separating them. Germline CDR1 is SGHTS and CDR2 is YDEGEE. The CDR3 is CASSLDGSAYNEQFF. As DNA, the CDR3 is TGTGCCAGCAGCTTGGACGGGAGTGCTTACAATGAGCAGTTCTTC.

This sequence joins TRBV6-5 and TRBJ2-7; tentatively, D is TRBD2 (6 bases). Looked up from germline, CDR1 is MNHEY and CDR2 is SVGAGI. There are 14 residues in the CDR3. V was shortened by 7 bases and J by 4 bases, with 17 bases between the two germline ends. The CDR3 loop reads CASNQAGSSYEQYF. CDR3 in DNA: TGTGCCAGCAACCAAGCGGGTTCCTCTTACGAGCAGTACTTC.

V is TRBV19 and J is TRBJ1-5, with D unresolved. This CDR3 spans 13 amino acids. V was shortened by 3 bases and J by 4 bases, with 7 bases between the two germline ends. CDR1 is LNHDA, CDR2 SQIVND, per germline (reference sequence). The CDR3 sequence: CASSIPDNQPQHF. The CDR3 nucleotides are TGTGCCAGTAGTATCCCAGATAATCAGCCCCAGCATTTT.

The chain recombines TRBV30 with TRBJ2-7, with TRBD2 identical over 8 bases. The CDR3 extends over 15 amino acids. V was pared by 3 bases and J by 3 bases, with 10 bases of the junction left unmatched. Per the germline V gene, CDR1 is GTSNPN and CDR2 is SVGIG (reference sequence). The CDR3 DNA is TGTGCCTGGAGGGGGGACCGGGGGGGAAGCTACGAGCAGTACTTC. Translating it yields CAWRGDRGGSYEQYF.

The rearrangement uses TRBV5-6 and TRBJ2-5; 8 bases fit TRBD2. With 0 bases clipped from V and 3 bases from J, the junction kept 4 bases outside the gene matches. Germline V gene data show CDR1 as SGHDT and CDR2 as YYEEEE. The CDR3 covers 15 residues. The CDR3, as DNA: TGTGCCAGCAGCTTGGGCGGGGGGTCGAAAGAGACCCAGTACTTC. Translation gives CASSLGGGSKETQYF. Based on the CDR3 plus reference TRBV5-6 and TRBJ2-5, the full variable domain is DAGVTQSPTHLIKTRGQQVTLRCSPKSGHDTVSWYQQALGQGPQFIFQYYEEEERQRGNFPDRFSGHQFPNYSSELNVNALLLGDSALYLCASSLGGGSKETQYFGPGTRLLVL.

This chain uses TRBV6-5 with TRBJ2-2; TRBD2 is a possible D gene (6 bases). This CDR3 has 14 residues. Germline CDR1 MNHEY, CDR2 SVGAGI. The V gene lost 4 bases and the J gene lost 2 bases, with 8 bases spanning the gap. The CDR3 nucleotides are TGTGCCAGCAGTTTTGGACTAAACACCGGGGAGCTGTTTTTT. Its protein product is CASSFGLNTGELFF.

The rearrangement links TRBV19 to TRBJ2-7; the match to TRBD1 covers 8 bases. Looked up from germline, CDR1 is LNHDA and CDR2 is SQIVND (reference sequence). The CDR3 loop spans 12 amino acids. V trimming: 9 bases; J trimming: 2 bases; junction bases outside the gene matches: 3. In nucleotides, the CDR3 is TGTGCCAGCGGACAGGGCCCCTACGAGCAGTACTTC. This gives the protein CASGQGPYEQYF.

This clone was seen more than once but under ten times. V gene TRBV30 combines with J gene TRBJ1-2; tentatively, D is TRBD1 (6 bases). The CDR3 spans 12 residues. The germline gives CDR1 GTSNPN, CDR2 SVGIG (reference sequence). Trimming cost V 2 bases and J 7 bases, with 11 bases left between them. CDR3 coding DNA: TGTGCCTGGAGTCAGGGGACGGTTGGCTACACCTTC. This sequence encodes CAWSQGTVGYTF.

This chain links TRBV27 with TRBJ1-4; 8 bases agree with TRBD1. Trimming cost V 5 bases and J 6 bases; bases outside gene matches: 20. In germline, CDR1 is MNHEY, CDR2 SMNVEV (reference sequence). This CDR3 has 19 residues. This CDR3 is CASSPTPWTLTGVDEKLFF. DNA of the CDR3: TGTGCCAGCAGTCCCACCCCTTGGACTCTGACAGGGGTGGATGAAAAACTGTTTTTT.